This passage covers 10 T cell receptor beta chains from one sample sequenced in a study of blood T cell repertoires in COVID-19 (dated by TCRdb to 2020 to 2021). Library method: the immunoSEQ multiplex PCR assay. The immuneACCESS repertoire file appears here via TCRdb, limited to in-frame rearrangements. These files lack a portion of the clones; in checked studies, under half of the deficit traces to unresolved V genes, and the cause of the others is not known. This sample holds over 90,000 clones; around nine tenths were observed only once. The leading ten clones occupy around 3.1% of the sample. Sequenced: peripheral blood. The receptors derive from a man between 45 and 60 years old in a cohort sampled during active COVID-19.

V and J are TRBV15 and TRBJ2-1; D is possibly TRBD1 (7 bases). The V end was cut by 6 bases, the J end by 11 bases, with 26 bases between. Germline loops: CDR1 LNHNV, CDR2 YYDKDF (reference sequence). CDR3 length equals 16 residues. CDR3 sequence (DNA): TGTGCCACCAGGGAGGGGGGAAGGGGGCTTCGGATGAAGCAGTTCTTC. Its protein product is CATREGGRGLRMKQFF.

CDR3 DNA: TGTGCCAGTAGTATAAGGCGGGGGGGGATAGATACGCAGTATTTT. It translates to CASSIRRGGIDTQYF. The J gene is TRBJ2-3, the V gene TRBV19, with 9 nucleotides matching TRBD2. J was trimmed by 5 bases and V by 2 bases; bases with no gene match: 5. This CDR3 has 15 amino acids. Germline CDR1 reads LNHDA; CDR2 reads SQIVND (reference sequence).

The rearrangement joins TRBV6-2 or TRBV6-3 to TRBJ2-7, with D perhaps matching TRBD1 (6 bases). The CDR3 spans 16 residues. Trimming pared 2 bases from V and 5 bases from J, leaving 19 bases between. Germline V gene lookup returns CDR1 MNHEY and CDR2 SVGEGT. The CDR3, as DNA: TGTGCCAGCAGTTACAGGGCCACCAGCAGGGGCCACGAGCAGTACTTC. Encoded protein: CASSYRATSRGHEQYF.

The gene calls are TRBV7-9 and TRBJ1-3, with D unresolved. Per germline, CDR1 SEHNR and CDR2 FQNEAQ (reference sequence). The CDR3 spans 15 residues. Between the trimmed V and J ends, which lost 1 base and 5 bases, there was a span of 12 bases. The CDR3 bases are TGTGCCAGCAGCTTAGGGGCAGGTAGTCGAAACACCATATATTTT. Protein: CASSLGAGSRNTIYF. The whole variable domain, remainder taken from reference TRBV7-9 and TRBJ1-3, is DTGVSQNPRHKITKRGQNVTFRCDPISEHNRLYWYRQTLGQGPEFLTYFQNEAQLEKSRLLSDRFSAERPKGSFSTLEIQRTEQGDSAMYLCASSLGAGSRNTIYFGEGSWLTVV.

The CDR3 spells CASSLIARSGGRTYEQYF. For the CDR3, the DNA is TGTGCCAGCAGCTTAATCGCGAGAAGCGGGGGACGAACCTACGAGCAGTACTTC. The gene calls are TRBV7-8 and TRBJ2-7; 8 bases map to TRBD2. Germline values: CDR1 SGHVS, CDR2 FQNEAQ. The ends lost 2 bases at V and 2 bases at J; junction bases unmatched: 14. CDR3 length equals 18 residues.

The rearrangement links TRBV6-1 to TRBJ2-2; 10 nucleotides agree with TRBD2. Germline trimming cut 4 bases from V and 3 bases from J; bases unmatched to any gene: 8. CDR1 and CDR2 (germline): MNHNS, SASEGT. The length of the CDR3 is 17 residues. CDR3 region: CASSAQAGGLDTGELFF. The CDR3 DNA reads as TGTGCCAGCAGTGCCCAAGCGGGGGGGCTCGACACCGGGGAGCTGTTTTTT.

This chain joins TRBV5-1 and TRBJ2-1; possible D gene TRBD2, 7 bases. Deletions cut 2 bases from V and 7 bases from J, with 16 bases between. Germline values: CDR1 SGHRS, CDR2 YFSETQ. This CDR3 is built from 15 residues. The chain's CDR3 is CASSFRGGPGNEQFF. The CDR3 DNA follows: TGCGCCAGCAGCTTCCGCGGGGGCCCGGGGAATGAGCAGTTCTTC.

The chain employs TRBV9 and TRBJ1-6; possible D gene TRBD1, 5 bases. This CDR3 region has 13 residues. The germline gives CDR1 SGDLS, CDR2 YYNGEE. Trimming cost V 1 base and J 8 bases, with 7 bases left between them. CDR3 bases: TGTGCCAGCAGCGTATCGGGGGATTCACCCCTCCACTTT. Translation gives CASSVSGDSPLHF.

This clone occurred a few times. The chain links TRBV29-1 to TRBJ2-3, with D unclear. Trimming left V 4 bases short and J 10 bases short, with 12 bases between. The CDR3 has 11 amino acids. Germline V gives CDR1 SQVTM, CDR2 ANQGSEA. This chain's CDR3 is CSVGAITPQYF. CDR3 sequence (DNA): TGCAGCGTTGGGGCCATCACTCCGCAGTATTTT.

This chain connects TRBV10-1 to TRBJ2-2; 8 bases map to TRBD1. Losses at the gene ends were 6 bases for V and 6 bases for J; bases not matched to a gene: 12. Germline V gene data show CDR1 as WNHNN and CDR2 as SYGVQD (reference sequence). There are 16 residues in the CDR3. Here the CDR3 reads CASRSGGLNAPGELFF. CDR3 nucleotide sequence: TGCGCCAGCAGGTCAGGGGGCCTAAACGCTCCCGGGGAGCTGTTTTTT.